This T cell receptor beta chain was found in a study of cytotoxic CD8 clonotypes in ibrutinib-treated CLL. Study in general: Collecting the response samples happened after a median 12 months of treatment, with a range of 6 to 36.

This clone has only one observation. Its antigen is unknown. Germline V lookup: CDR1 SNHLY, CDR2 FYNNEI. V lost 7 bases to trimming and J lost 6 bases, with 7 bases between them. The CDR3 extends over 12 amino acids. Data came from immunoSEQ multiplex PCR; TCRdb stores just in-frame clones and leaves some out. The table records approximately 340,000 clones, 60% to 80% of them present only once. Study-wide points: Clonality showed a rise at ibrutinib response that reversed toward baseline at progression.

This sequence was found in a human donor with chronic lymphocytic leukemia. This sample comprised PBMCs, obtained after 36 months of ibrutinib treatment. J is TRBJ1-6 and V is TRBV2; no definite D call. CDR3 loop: CASNDLNSPLHF. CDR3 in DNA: TGTGCCAGCAACGACCTTAATTCACCCCTCCACTTT.